The entry below describes one T cell receptor beta chain. These data are taken from a study of cytomegalovirus exposure and HLA in healthy donors. The germline V gene has CDR1 SGDLS and CDR2 YYNGEE. V gave up 3 bases and J gave up 7 bases, with 7 bases separating them. This CDR3 region has 11 residues. PCR used 60 Vbeta primers and 13 Jbeta primers. Sequencing was performed with immunoSEQ multiplex PCR; in TCRdb, only in-frame clones are kept and a portion is missing. The sample shows more than 95,000 clones, about 9.5% of them seen only once. The source is a man between 35 and 55 years old in good health and CMV-seropositive. This chain uses TRBV9 with TRBJ1-1; D perhaps matches TRBD1 (5 bases). Sequenced sample: PBMCs. CDR3 DNA sequence: TGTGCCAGCAGCGCCGGACATGAAGCTTTCTTT. Its protein product is CASSAGHEAFF.